Listed below are T cell receptor beta chains from one sample, sequenced in a study of early T cells in non-severe SARS-CoV-2 infection. Each CDR3 protein gets one entry after TCRdb re-called the 5' RACE reads with MiXCR. The repertoire has 46,000 or so distinct CDR3 sequences, about 7% of them found once; the top ten carry approximately 8%. Sequenced sample: whole blood. These receptors all stem from an adult who was a healthcare worker with PCR-confirmed SARS-CoV-2 infection or an uninfected control (not recorded which). Both conserved end residues are part of each CDR3. Fields, in order: CDR3 length, V gene, clone size, J gene, D gene, CDR3 DNA, CDR3 protein. The D gene is left open where the match is weak. Expanded clones get a size class; other rows say once, few or many, or leave the size out.

length: 13; V: TRBV10-2; size: many; J: TRBJ2-5; D: .; DNA: TGCGCCAGCAGTACCGACAACCAAGAGACCCAGTACTTC; CDR3: CASSTDNQETQYF
length: 18; V: TRBV6-6; size: few; J: TRBJ1-6; D: TRBD1; DNA: TGTGCCAGCAGGCGGACAGGGTTCACCGTCTCCTATAATTCACCCCTCCACTTT; CDR3: CASRRTGFTVSYNSPLHF
length: 20; V: TRBV13; size: few; J: TRBJ2-4; D: TRBD2; DNA: TGTGCCAGCAGCTTACTTCCCGGGACTAGCGACCTTCTAGACAAAAACATTCAGTACTTC; CDR3: CASSLLPGTSDLLDKNIQYF
length: 14; V: TRBV19; size: many; J: TRBJ2-7; D: .; DNA: TGTGCCAGTAGTATAAACAGTGACTCCTACGAGCAGTACTTC; CDR3: CASSINSDSYEQYF
length: 13; V: TRBV12-3/TRBV12-4; size: .; J: TRBJ2-7; D: .; DNA: TGTGCCAGCAGTTTATCCCACAGCTACGAGCAGTACTTC; CDR3: CASSLSHSYEQYF
length: 13; V: TRBV5-1; size: .; J: TRBJ2-3; D: .; DNA: TGCGCCAGCAGGCGACGGAGCGCAGATACGCAGTATTTT; CDR3: CASRRRSADTQYF
length: 14; V: TRBV2; size: few; J: TRBJ1-6; D: TRBD1; DNA: TGTGCCAGCAGTGTCCGCAGGGGGAATTCACCCCTCCACTTT; CDR3: CASSVRRGNSPLHF
length: 15; V: TRBV7-8; size: few; J: TRBJ2-3; D: TRBD1; DNA: TGTGCCAGCAGCATAACAGGGGGCCTAGGAGATACGCAGTATTTT; CDR3: CASSITGGLGDTQYF
length: 19; V: TRBV4-3; size: many; J: TRBJ1-4; D: .; DNA: TGCGCCAGCAGCCAAGAGCTACGGGGGATCGATGCAACTAATGAAAAACTGTTTTTT; CDR3: CASSQELRGIDATNEKLFF
length: 14; V: TRBV10-3; size: .; J: TRBJ2-5; D: TRBD1; DNA: TGTGCCATCAGTGTGACAGGGGGACTGGAGACCCAGTACTTC; CDR3: CAISVTGGLETQYF
length: 15; V: TRBV24-1; size: many; J: TRBJ1-6; D: .; DNA: TGTGCCACCAGTGAAGGGCGGAGGGGAGATTCACCCCTCCACTTT; CDR3: CATSEGRRGDSPLHF
length: 16; V: TRBV2; size: .; J: TRBJ2-7; D: TRBD1; DNA: TGTGCCAGCAGTGATTTGGGACAGGGGGAGGCCTACGAGCAGTACTTC; CDR3: CASSDLGQGEAYEQYF
length: 14; V: TRBV29-1; size: few; J: TRBJ1-1; D: .; DNA: TGCAGCGTTGAAGACCCGGGCCGGAACACTGAAGCTTTCTTT; CDR3: CSVEDPGRNTEAFF
length: 14; V: TRBV27; size: few; J: TRBJ2-7; D: .; DNA: TGTGCCAGCAGTTTGACGGTCCTCTCCTACGAGCAGTACTTC; CDR3: CASSLTVLSYEQYF
length: 13; V: TRBV30; size: many; J: TRBJ2-1; D: .; DNA: TGTGCCTGGAGTGTAGGCCTAGTCAATGAGCAGTTCTTC; CDR3: CAWSVGLVNEQFF
length: 16; V: TRBV23-1; size: .; J: TRBJ1-5; D: TRBD1; DNA: TGCGCCAGCAGTCAATCTGGGGACAGGAATAATCAGCCCCAGCATTTT; CDR3: CASSQSGDRNNQPQHF
length: 15; V: TRBV7-2; size: .; J: TRBJ2-4; D: .; DNA: TGTGCCAGCAGCTACACCTCGGGTCACCAAAACATTCAGTACTTC; CDR3: CASSYTSGHQNIQYF
length: 14; V: TRBV10-3; size: medium-sized; J: TRBJ2-2; D: .; DNA: TGTGCCATCAGTGCGGTCGGGTCCACCGGGGAGCTGTTTTTT; CDR3: CAISAVGSTGELFF
length: 14; V: TRBV5-6; size: many; J: TRBJ2-3; D: .; DNA: TGTGCCAGCAGCTTGGGACTAAACACAGATACGCAGTATTTT; CDR3: CASSLGLNTDTQYF
length: 12; V: TRBV10-3; size: many; J: TRBJ2-7; D: .; DNA: TGTGCCATCAGTCAACAAGGATACGAGCAGTACTTC; CDR3: CAISQQGYEQYF
length: 17; V: TRBV7-9; size: many; J: TRBJ1-1; D: .; DNA: TGTGCCAGCAGCTTGGGGCTCTGGGACTTGACAGACACTGAAGCTTTCTTT; CDR3: CASSLGLWDLTDTEAFF
length: 16; V: TRBV7-8; size: .; J: TRBJ2-3; D: TRBD2; DNA: TGTGCCAGCAGCTCCGTGGGGCTAGCGGTCACAGATACGCAGTATTTT; CDR3: CASSSVGLAVTDTQYF
length: 17; V: TRBV5-1; size: many; J: TRBJ2-3; D: .; DNA: TGCGCCAGCAGCCCTCCCGTTGTAGGGGGGCCCACAGATACGCAGTATTTT; CDR3: CASSPPVVGGPTDTQYF
length: 12; V: TRBV30; size: .; J: TRBJ1-2; D: .; DNA: TGTGCCTGGAGTCTGAGCGGGGGTGGCTACACCTTC; CDR3: CAWSLSGGGYTF
length: 11; V: TRBV7-2; size: many; J: TRBJ2-3; D: .; DNA: TGTGCCAGCAGCGTAGAGTATACGCAGTATTTT; CDR3: CASSVEYTQYF
length: 15; V: TRBV7-2; size: .; J: TRBJ2-7; D: .; DNA: TGTGCCAGCAGCTTCTACAGGGAGTTGGGGAACGAGCAGTACTTC; CDR3: CASSFYRELGNEQYF
length: 18; V: TRBV4-3; size: few; J: TRBJ2-3; D: TRBD2; DNA: TGCGCCAGCAGCCAAGATACGACTAGCGGGGTTGGTGGAGATACGCAGTATTTT; CDR3: CASSQDTTSGVGGDTQYF
length: 18; V: TRBV6-2/TRBV6-3; size: many; J: TRBJ2-2; D: TRBD2; DNA: TGTGCCAGCAGTTACATTCAAGGACTAGCGGAAAACACCGGGGAGCTGTTTTTT; CDR3: CASSYIQGLAENTGELFF
length: 16; V: TRBV14; size: medium-sized; J: TRBJ1-4; D: .; DNA: TGTGCCAGCAGCCGGTGGTATGGGGGGCCTAATGAAAAACTGTTTTTT; CDR3: CASSRWYGGPNEKLFF
length: 14; V: TRBV6-5; size: .; J: TRBJ1-4; D: .; DNA: TGTGCCAGCAGTTACGGGGGGGGTAATGAAAAACTGTTTTTT; CDR3: CASSYGGGNEKLFF
length: 14; V: TRBV12-3/TRBV12-4; size: few; J: TRBJ1-1; D: .; DNA: TGTGCCAGTCCCCCCTTGACGGGGAACACTGAAGCTTTCTTT; CDR3: CASPPLTGNTEAFF
length: 14; V: TRBV5-1; size: few; J: TRBJ2-2; D: .; DNA: TGCGCCAGCAGCTTGAGCACGAACACCGGGGAGCTGTTTTTT; CDR3: CASSLSTNTGELFF
length: 16; V: TRBV28; size: .; J: TRBJ1-1; D: .; DNA: TGTGCCAGCAGTCCCCCCGTTTTAGGGACGAACACTGAAGCTTTCTTT; CDR3: CASSPPVLGTNTEAFF
length: 12; V: TRBV5-1; size: .; J: TRBJ2-2; D: .; DNA: TGCGCCAGCAGCCGAACGGGGTGGGAGCTGTTTTTT; CDR3: CASSRTGWELFF
length: 14; V: TRBV7-9; size: many; J: TRBJ1-3; D: .; DNA: TGTGCCAGCACCTCATGGATCTCTGGAAACACCATATATTTT; CDR3: CASTSWISGNTIYF
length: 16; V: TRBV9; size: few; J: TRBJ2-5; D: .; DNA: TGTGCCAGCAGCGTAAGCCCTGGGGACGGTCAAGAGACCCAGTACTTC; CDR3: CASSVSPGDGQETQYF
length: 16; V: TRBV28; size: few; J: TRBJ1-5; D: .; DNA: TGTGCCAGCAGTTTACGTGGTGTATATAGCAATCAGCCCCAGCATTTT; CDR3: CASSLRGVYSNQPQHF
length: 15; V: TRBV30; size: many; J: TRBJ2-7; D: .; DNA: TGTGCCTGGAGTGGGTACCCAGGGAAGACGGGCGAGCAGTACTTC; CDR3: CAWSGYPGKTGEQYF
length: 11; V: TRBV9; size: many; J: TRBJ2-3; D: .; DNA: TGTGCCAGCAGCGCTCAGGATACGCAGTATTTT; CDR3: CASSAQDTQYF
length: 14; V: TRBV11-2; size: few; J: TRBJ2-2; D: TRBD1; DNA: TGTGCCAGCAGCCGGGGACAGGACACCGGGGAGCTGTTTTTT; CDR3: CASSRGQDTGELFF
length: 18; V: TRBV4-1; size: .; J: TRBJ2-3; D: TRBD1; DNA: TGCGCCAGCAGCCAAGAGATAGGGACAGGGGGCTCCAGGAGTACGCAGTATTTT; CDR3: CASSQEIGTGGSRSTQYF
length: 11; V: TRBV11-2; size: few; J: TRBJ2-3; D: .; DNA: TGTGCCAGCAGCTTACAAAATACGCAGTATTTT; CDR3: CASSLQNTQYF
length: 14; V: TRBV6-2/TRBV6-3; size: few; J: TRBJ2-1; D: TRBD2; DNA: TGTGCCAGCCTTACGGGGGGGAGATACAATGAGCAGTTCTTC; CDR3: CASLTGGRYNEQFF
length: 14; V: TRBV7-2; size: .; J: TRBJ2-1; D: .; DNA: TGTGCCAGCAGCCGCTCTGGGGGAGACGATGAGCAGTTCTTC; CDR3: CASSRSGGDDEQFF
length: 18; V: TRBV3-1; size: .; J: TRBJ2-3; D: TRBD2; DNA: TGTGCCAGCAGCCCAAGGGACTACATATCTCTTAGCACAGATACGCAGTATTTT; CDR3: CASSPRDYISLSTDTQYF
length: 14; V: TRBV28; size: .; J: TRBJ2-5; D: .; DNA: TGTGCCAGCAGTTTTCTTAAGGGCGCAGAGACCCAGTACTTC; CDR3: CASSFLKGAETQYF
length: 14; V: TRBV4-3; size: .; J: TRBJ2-5; D: .; DNA: TGCGCCAGCAGCCAAGATAAGGAGGGGAAGACCCAGTACTTC; CDR3: CASSQDKEGKTQYF
length: 13; V: TRBV24-1; size: .; J: TRBJ2-3; D: .; DNA: TGTGCCACCAGTGAAGCTAGCACAGATACGCAGTATTTT; CDR3: CATSEASTDTQYF